This TCR beta chain was documented in a study of shared clonotypes between healthy human individuals (dated by TCRdb to the early 2020s). In terms of the full investigation: A couple of women and a few men aged 18 to 49 years were included in the cohort. Per donor, three plates each were used for CD4 naive and CD4 memory, two for CD8 naive, and one for CD8 memory. The study deeply sequenced blood TCR repertoires of 5 or 6 healthy adults to estimate repertoire size and the extent of clonotype sharing between individuals. Different laboratories and diverse techniques were used to prepare libraries and sequence TCR repertoires, to increase sequencing depth and limit assay-specific biases. Leukapheresis yielded between about 0.94 and 10 billion PBMCs per donor. The full study reports these points: Compared with non-shared clonotypes, the clonotypes found in all four sorted-subset donors had higher generation probabilities. Larger estimated clonotype richness was generally found for naive subsets than for memory subsets. Incomplete sequencing was indicated by rarefaction of sorted-subset datasets, despite the large sequencing depth. Because the study included only a small number of donors, the genetic and exposure-history diversity represented was limited. Based on pairwise subsampling, the degree of clonotype sharing among donors was expected to be affected by sequencing depth. Sampling was restricted to blood, and TCR repertoires in tissues likely differ from the TCR repertoires found in blood. Sharing across several donors was observed for 4.5% to 6.5% of naive CD4, under 4% of naive CD8, about 2.5% of memory CD4, and around 0.42% of memory CD8 clonotypes.

Between the V and J ends, shortened by 4 bases and 5 bases respectively, the junction contains 12 bases. CDR1 and CDR2 are read off the germline V gene as SNHLY and FYNNEI. Including the terminal cysteine and phenylalanine, the CDR3 comprises 14 residues. The DNA shown is the 42-base CDR3, in frame from base 1. TCR CDR3 regions were amplified from genomic DNA by multiplex PCR using the deep immunoSEQ assay. Genomic DNA extracted from each cell subset was distributed evenly over all wells of several immunoSEQ 96-well plates, and each plate served as one replicate. For sorted subsets, about 210 ng of genomic DNA, equivalent to about 30,000 T cell genomes, went into each replicate PCR. Purified libraries were quantified with a Qubit 3.0 fluorometer, sized on a Bioanalyzer 2100, and re-quantified with the KAPA Library Quantification kit. Every immunoSEQ 96-well plate was sequenced on a dedicated single-read 150-cycle Illumina NextSeq 550 flow cell. Concerning the study's data processing: Because the immunoSEQ output included only junctional sequences and no quality scores, the filtering could not be the same as the filtering used for full-length reads. Sequences were annotated with PyIR, a Python wrapper for IgBLAST v1.9, using IMGT germline references to assign V/J genes and CDR3. Any read was removed if the V/J assignment was weak (E-value above 1e-6), the CDR3 was missing, or the read contained stop codons, out-of-frame junctions, or ambiguous translated residues. V3J clonotypes were defined as sequences sharing the same inferred V gene, J gene, and CDR3 amino acid sequence. Percentage overlap between repertoires was calculated by dividing the number of shared unique clonotypes by the size of the smaller repertoire. Repertoire richness was assessed with RTK rarefaction, the Chao1 estimator, and Recon v2.1 estimates of unobserved clonotypes. OLGA was used to compute generation probabilities for all TCRbeta clonotypes that the gDNA method yielded from four donors. TCRdb holds this immuneACCESS table with in-frame rearrangements only. Some clones are missing; in checked studies, unresolved V genes explain under half, and the rest has no known cause. D and trimming come from the DNA, and the V and J calls and clone size come from that table. This sample holds under 2.5 million clones; just under 95% were observed only once. Around 0.4% of the sample goes to the ten largest clones.

As concerns this clone: There is no known antigen for this receptor. Base qualities are not provided; no much larger clone lies one nucleotide away.

The donors were healthy, HIV-negative adults with no recently reported acute infections or vaccinations. Every donor was a Caucasian adult residing in Nashville, Tennessee, USA. CD4+ T cells were enriched through magnetic negative selection, after which naive cells were positively selected on CD45RA and the remaining negative fraction served as the memory subset. Blood was collected by leukapheresis, and PBMCs were isolated by Ficoll-Histopaque density gradient centrifugation and then cryopreserved in liquid nitrogen vapor phase. Analytical flow cytometry was used to check the purity and quantity of each magnetically sorted T cell population. Genomic DNA was isolated from each sorted fraction and quantified by UV absorbance on a Nanodrop 2000c.

Sequencing used naive CD4+ T cells from PBMCs. The meaning of the sample's cell subset or site label: CD45RA+ positively selected. Recombination linked TRBV2 to TRBJ1-5; D gene: possibly TRBD1, on 5 matching bases. The receptor's source is a man aged 18 to 30 in good health. Some clones in this sample may be carry-over from other donors' samples. The CDR3 region reads CASSGGVIDQPQHF. The nucleotides are TGTGCCAGCAGTGGGGGGGTCATCGATCAGCCCCAGCATTTT.